This TCR beta chain was sequenced for a study of shared clonotypes between healthy human individuals. The CDR3 spans 16 residues. For genomic DNA, unsorted samples relied on tens of millions of PBMCs. Once extracted for a subset, genomic DNA was divided evenly among several immunoSEQ plates. Unsorted PBMC DNA went through sequencing on ten immunoSEQ deep assay plates. Per the original data handling: Filtering differed since immunoSEQ provided only junctions, with no quality scores. Clones were read by immunoSEQ multiplex PCR, and TCRdb kept only the in-frame ones, dropping some. The DNA was the basis for D and trimming; V, J and clone size are from that table. Altogether 450,000 to 500,000 clones are present, roughly 85% being singletons, with the ten largest covering more than 10%.

V usage is TRBV21-1 and J usage is TRBJ1-2; TRBD1 was called by the table and not checked on the DNA. TRBV21-1 is shown as a pseudogene. The TCR was taken from a woman aged 35 to 49 in good health. Some clones in this sample may be carry-over from other donors' samples. Sequencing was carried out using PBMCs. CDR3 protein: CASSLRSTGANYGYTF. The CDR3 region has the DNA TGTGCCAGCAGCCTCCGCTCGACAGGAGCTAACTATGGCTACACCTTC.